The clone carrying this T cell receptor (beta chain) has just one count. The V gene's germline CDR1 is MDHEN and CDR2 SYDVKM. CDR3 size: 15 residues. The V segment lost 6 bases and the J segment 6 bases; nucleotides outside the gene matches: 10. Original handling: Estimation of nucleated cell counts relied on the amplification of reference gene primers. The method was immunoSEQ multiplex PCR; TCRdb's version includes in-frame clones alone and lacks a portion of them. V, J and clone size derive from that table, while D and trimming were established from the DNA sequence. In the table there are about 160,000 clones, roughly 84% of which are singletons. The sample originates from a study of blood T cell repertoires in COVID-19. Turning to the study itself: The United States, Italy and Spain were the sources of the acute and convalescent COVID-19 samples. T cells, B-cell-depleted T cells, or PBMCs provided the cDNA or gDNA that served as material.

The rearrangement uses TRBV28 and TRBJ2-7; 11 bases map to TRBD2. The source material was peripheral blood. This sequence originates from a woman of 80 years or more with active or convalescent COVID-19. The DNA for the CDR3 is TGTGCCAGCAGGGGGGGCCTAGCGGGAGGTCGCGAGCAGTACTTC. Amino acids: CASRGGLAGGREQYF.